This TCR beta chain originates from a study of CD4 T cells in relation to SARS-CoV-2 and coronaviruses. Study summary: PBMCs were cultured with antigen for roughly 9 days before TCR beta sequencing. No peptide or an HIV-1 Nef peptide pool served as negative control. Overall study results and limits: Crossreactive clones expanded significantly less to SARS-CoV-2 than monoreactive clones.

This clone turned up a few times. Its target is unknown. Assay: immunoSEQ multiplex PCR; the TCRdb copy retains only in-frame clones and omits some. The sample has 30,000 or so clones, roughly 78% seen once; the top ten hold 12%. Unexposed donor CD4+ T cells date from about 2011-2018, before the COVID-19 pandemic. The cells were cultured for approximately 10 days before CD4+ T cells were isolated. Testing used SARS-CoV-2 S/N and four cold-coronavirus spikes on unexposed-donor CD4+ T cells, cells permitting. The length of the CDR3 is 17 residues. The V and J ends lost 4 bases and 3 bases, in that order; junction bases with no gene match: 12. Germline V gives CDR1 LNHDA, CDR2 SQIVND (reference sequence).

The sample taken for sequencing was CD4+ T cells from PBMCs, cultured in vitro. The J gene is TRBJ1-5, the V gene TRBV19, with 7 bases aligning to TRBD1. The sequence came from a human donor in good health. CDR3 sequence: CASSTVQGKDDNQPQHF. CDR3 DNA sequence: TGTGCCAGTAGTACCGTACAGGGGAAGGATGACAATCAGCCCCAGCATTTT.